The 12 T cell receptor beta chains reported below all come from one sample, sequenced in a study of T cell changes during pregnancy in multiple sclerosis. Assay used: immunoSEQ multiplex PCR; TCRdb lists only in-frame clones, some missing. Here the sample spans about 40,000 clones, about 90% being singletons. The specimen comprised CD4+ T cells from peripheral blood mononuclear cells, sampled before pregnancy. These TCRs come from a female donor with multiple sclerosis, enrolled in a pregnancy study.

V and J are TRBV28 and TRBJ2-3, with D possibly matching TRBD2 (6 bases). V was shortened by 6 bases and J by 3 bases, with 13 bases between the two germline ends. CDR3 length: 14 amino acids. The germline CDR1 and CDR2 sequences are MDHEN and SYDVKM. CDR3 residues: CASRGPGGTDTQYF. CDR3 in DNA: TGTGCCAGCAGGGGGCCTGGGGGGACAGATACGCAGTATTTT.

The chain is built from TRBV10-3 and TRBJ1-3; D might be TRBD1 (5 bases). The CDR3 extends over 13 amino acids. Trimming pared 6 bases from V and 1 base from J, leaving 7 bases between. In germline, CDR1 is ENHRY, CDR2 SYGVKD. The CDR3 loop reads CAISAGSGNTIYF. The CDR3 DNA sequence: TGTGCCATCAGCGCAGGGTCTGGAAACACCATATATTTT.

This sequence joins TRBV5-1 and TRBJ2-5; D is unclear. This CDR3 spans 13 amino acids. From germline, CDR1 is SGHRS and CDR2 YFSETQ. V was pared by 0 bases and J by 5 bases, with 8 bases between. The CDR3 region has the DNA TGCGCCAGCAGCTTGGATTTACAGGAGACCCAGTACTTC. It codes for CASSLDLQETQYF.

This clone occurred once. V gene TRBV5-8 combines with J gene TRBJ1-4; D not certain. Germline V gene lookup returns CDR1 SGHTS and CDR2 YDEGEE. This CDR3 region has 16 residues. Deletions cut 2 bases from V and 7 bases from J, with 18 bases between. The CDR3 loop is CASSLRARREGEKLFF. In DNA form, the CDR3 reads TGTGCCAGCAGCTTAAGGGCCCGGAGGGAGGGTGAAAAACTGTTTTTT.

This clone was observed once. This rearrangement joins TRBV4-2 to TRBJ1-1; D is ambiguous. Trimming took 4 bases from V and 0 from J, leaving 6 bases between them. Germline V gene data show CDR1 as LGHNA and CDR2 as YNFKEQ. There are 13 residues in the CDR3. In nucleotides, the CDR3 is TGTGCCAGCAGCCGAGATATGAACACTGAAGCTTTCTTT. It is translated as CASSRDMNTEAFF.

This chain uses TRBV6-5 with TRBJ1-2; TRBD1 might be the D (5 bases). CDR1 is MNHEY, CDR2 SVGAGI, per germline. V lost 5 bases and J 4 bases, leaving 14 bases between the germline ends. The CDR3 is made up of 14 amino acids. CDR3 protein: CASSTELQGYGYTF. In DNA, the CDR3 is TGTGCCAGCAGTACTGAGCTTCAGGGCTATGGCTACACCTTC.

The V gene is TRBV6-5, the J gene TRBJ1-5; D remains ambiguous. Germline values: CDR1 MNHEY, CDR2 SVGAGI. Trimming removed 2 bases at V and 4 bases at J, with 6 bases between. CDR3 length equals 13 residues. The CDR3 sequence: CASSYTENQPQHF. The CDR3 DNA is TGTGCCAGCAGTTACACCGAGAATCAGCCCCAGCATTTT.

The J gene is TRBJ1-6, the V gene TRBV2; 11 bases are a match to TRBD1. CDR3 length: 14 residues. V dropped 6 bases and J dropped 8; count of bases not matched to a gene: 3. The V gene's germline CDR1 is SNHLY and CDR2 FYNNEI. CDR3 sequence reads: CASSWGQGDSPLHF. The CDR3 nucleotides are TGTGCCAGCAGCTGGGGACAGGGGGATTCACCCCTCCACTTT.

The chain is built from TRBV19 and TRBJ2-7, with D unclear. The CDR3 is 16 residues long. Germline loops: CDR1 LNHDA, CDR2 SQIVND (reference sequence). V lost 4 bases to trimming and J lost 6 bases, with 22 bases between them. The CDR3 reads CASSSTRGQVNREQYF. CDR3 DNA sequence: TGTGCCAGTAGTAGTACCCGTGGGCAGGTCAACCGCGAGCAGTACTTC.

In DNA form, the CDR3 reads TGTGCCAGCAGCTTAGGAATCCAGGGTTCGAACACCGGGGAGCTGTTTTTT. Translating gives CASSLGIQGSNTGELFF. The V gene is TRBV11-1, the J gene TRBJ2-2, with D possibly TRBD1 on 5 matching bases. The length of the CDR3 is 17 residues. Germline V gene data show CDR1 as SGHAT and CDR2 as FQDESV (reference sequence). V lost 1 base to trimming and J lost 0 bases, with 12 bases between them.

This clone was observed once. The chain employs TRBV2 and TRBJ1-3, with 7 bases fitting TRBD1. This CDR3 contains 15 residues. Looked up from germline, CDR1 is SNHLY and CDR2 is FYNNEI. The junction had 7 bases not matched to a gene; V was cut back by 6 bases and J by 2 bases. CDR3 nucleotides: TGTGCCAGCAGCGCCCCGCAGGGGGCTGGAAACACCATATATTTT. This gives the protein CASSAPQGAGNTIYF. Filled out from reference TRBV2 and TRBJ1-3, the complete variable domain reads EPEVTQTPSHQVTQMGQEVILRCVPISNHLYFYWYRQILGQKVEFLVSFYNNEISEKSEIFDDQFSVERPDGSNFTLKIRSTKLEDSAMYFCASSAPQGAGNTIYFGEGSWLTVV.

This chain joins TRBV28 and TRBJ1-5, with 9 bases lining up with TRBD1. CDR3 length: 16 residues. Germline V gene lookup returns CDR1 MDHEN and CDR2 SYDVKM. V gave up 6 bases and J gave up 7 bases; unmatched junction bases: 13. The CDR3 DNA follows: TGTGCCAGCAGGGCTTCACCGGGACAGGGCCGCCAGCCCCAGCATTTT. This sequence encodes CASRASPGQGRQPQHF.